The 14 T cell receptor beta chains presented below share a single source sample, sequenced in a study of tumor-infiltrating lymphocytes in primary liver carcinoma. Co-extracted RNA and DNA came from roughly 20-30 mg of unsorted bulk tissue. Priming with a constant-region primer yielded TCR beta cDNA from 500 ng total RNA. It was through three nested multiplex PCR rounds of slightly modified ARM-PCR that TCR beta libraries arose. Amplification in the first two PCR rounds was performed using TRBV1-TRBV30 forward primers and a C-beta reverse primer for 10 cycles each. TCRdb redid the calling of the multiplex PCR reads with MiXCR, one entry per CDR3 protein. The table lists 50,000 to 60,000 distinct CDR3 sequences, about 80% of them singletons, with approximately 25% in the top ten. The sequencing sample was made of liver tumor tissue from sampling region 5. Subset: tumor region T5, tumor centre. The receptors were gathered from a man aged 35 to 55 with primary liver carcinoma and hepatitis B virus infection.

CDR3 protein: CASSPSTGTGGDTQYF. The CDR3 coding sequence is TGCGCCAGCAGCCCTTCGACAGGGACAGGTGGAGATACGCAGTATTTT. The V gene is TRBV4-1, the J gene TRBJ2-3, with 8 bases lining up with TRBD1. The CDR3 has 16 amino acids. Germline lookup yields CDR1 MGHRA and CDR2 YSYEKL. Trimming at V came to 4 bases and at J to 5 bases, leaving 11 bases not matched to a gene.

With regard to this clonotype: An end of the junction differs from the germline gene, which may be a read error. CDR3 protein: CTSSSRGSPDYYEQYF. The CDR3 bases are TGTACCAGCAGCTCCCGTGGCTCCCCTGATTACTACGAGCAGTACTTC. The rearrangement uses TRBV5-5 and TRBJ2-7; unclear D gene. The CDR3 has 16 residues. Germline V gene data show CDR1 as SGHKS and CDR2 as YYEKEE (reference sequence).

This chain connects TRBV6-1 to TRBJ2-4; the D gene is possibly TRBD2 (5 bases). In germline, CDR1 is MNHNS, CDR2 SASEGT. CDR3 size: 13 residues. The CDR3 DNA sequence: TGTGCTAGGAGTGAAGAGGAGGCAAACATTCAGTACTTC. Its translation is CARSEEEANIQYF.

J is TRBJ1-1 and V is TRBV6-2 or TRBV6-3, with 7 bases identical to TRBD1. CDR1 is MNHEY and CDR2 is SVGEGT in the germline V gene. The CDR3 has 14 residues. The V gene end was trimmed by 1 base and the J gene end by 6 bases; junction bases not matched to a gene: 5. CDR3 coding DNA: TGTGCCAGCAGTTACTGGCAGGGGGTAGCTGAAGCTTTCTTT. It translates to CASSYWQGVAEAFF.

To note about this clonotype: At one boundary the junction diverges from the germline segment, which might be a read error. The chain employs TRBV7-9 and TRBJ2-3; TRBD2 matches at 11 bases. This CDR3 has 19 residues. Per germline, CDR1 SEHNR and CDR2 FQNEAQ (reference sequence). The CDR3 region is CASSRSLAGGRIRTDTQYF. In DNA, the CDR3 is TGTGCCAGCAGCCGAAGCCTAGCGGGAGGACGAATCCGCACAGATACACAGTATTTT.

For this clonotype: At one boundary the junction diverges from the germline segment, which might be a read error. The chain is built from TRBV6-1 and TRBJ2-1, with D perhaps matching TRBD1 (5 bases). This CDR3 has 14 amino acids. CDR1 MNHNS and CDR2 SASEGT come from the germline V gene. The DNA for the CDR3 is TGTGCCCGCTGGTCCGGCAGGGCTGTCAATAAGCAGTTCTTC. It codes for CARWSGRAVNKQFF.

As for this clonotype: A junction end diverges from the germline sequence, so it may reflect a read error. V and J are TRBV29-1 and TRBJ2-3; tentative D call: TRBD2 (6 bases). Germline CDR1 is SQVTM and CDR2 is ANQGSEA. The CDR3 totals 14 residues. CDR3 sequence (DNA): TGCAGCGTTCTAGATAGTAGCGGCGCAGATACGCAGTATTTC. Its translation: CSVLDSSGADTQYF.

Concerning this clonotype: This CDR3 is missing its conserved last phenylalanine or tryptophan, likely due to a read error. The V and J genes are TRBV29-1 and TRBJ2-7; D gene unclear. Trimming took off 4 bases at V and 7 bases at J, with 11 bases between the two ends. Germline lookup yields CDR1 SQVTM and CDR2 ANQGSEA. The CDR3 runs to 11 residues. The CDR3 sequence is CSVVWVSEQYL. DNA for the CDR3: TGCAGCGTTGTTTGGGTCTCAGAGCAGTACTTA.

Concerning this clonotype itself: The CDR3 ends on some other residue instead of the conserved phenylalanine or tryptophan, so this is likely a read error. This chain joins TRBV6-2 or TRBV6-3 and TRBJ2-1; TRBD2 matches at 11 bases. The CDR3 length is 13 residues. In germline, CDR1 is MNHEY, CDR2 SVGEGT. The trim removed 6 bases at V and 9 bases at J, leaving 4 bases unmatched. The CDR3 spells CASRTSGTGEQFL. In DNA, the CDR3 is TGTGCCAGCAGGACTAGCGGGACCGGTGAGCAGTTCCTC.

This chain uses TRBV10-3 with TRBJ2-1, with D tentatively TRBD2 (7 bases). This CDR3 has 16 amino acids. The germline CDR1 and CDR2 sequences are ENHRY and SYGVKD. Trimming shortened V by 7 bases and J by 4 bases, and 20 bases separated the two germline ends. The DNA of the CDR3 is TGTGCCATCATTGACCCCGGACTAGGGGGATACAATGAGCAGTTCTTC. It specifies CAIIDPGLGGYNEQFF.

With regard to this clonotype: The germline gene is not matched at one end of the junction; a read error may be the cause. This rearrangement joins TRBV4-1 to TRBJ2-2; 9 nucleotides match TRBD2. Germline CDR1 reads MGHRA; CDR2 reads YSYEKL. This CDR3 region has 17 residues. The CDR3 coding sequence is TGCGCCAGCTGCCAAGACCCTGAGCGGGGGGCGATCGGGGAGCTGTTTTTT. This translates into CASCQDPERGAIGELFF.

To note about this clonotype: The conserved phenylalanine or tryptophan is not found at the CDR3 terminus, so this likely reflects a read error. Because the CDR3's place on the DNA is in doubt, the DNA is left out and the CDR3 is given as listed by TCRdb. The genes are TRBV5-5 and TRBJ1-1. Germline V gives CDR1 SGHKS, CDR2 YYEKEE (reference sequence). Ends included, the CDR3 has 15 residues. The CDR3 protein is CASSHEGERYTEALS.

As regards this clonotype: A much larger clone lies one base from this, so it may be a read error. This chain links TRBV18 with TRBJ2-7; no firm D call. Germline V CDR1 and CDR2: KGHSH, LQKENI. The CDR3 is 15 residues long. CDR3 in DNA: TGTGCCAGCTCACCACCCAGCGCAGGAAGCTACGATCAGTACTTC. It codes for CASSPPSAGSYDQYF.

The chain is built from TRBV7-3 and TRBJ2-3; D remains ambiguous. The DNA end favors TRBJ1-5, so the J call may be wrong. This CDR3 comprises 14 residues. From germline, CDR1 is SGHTA and CDR2 FQGTGA. The CDR3 here is CASSLAGGPDTQHF. As DNA, the CDR3 is TGTGCCAGCAGCTTAGCGGGAGGGCCAGATACGCAGCATTTT.